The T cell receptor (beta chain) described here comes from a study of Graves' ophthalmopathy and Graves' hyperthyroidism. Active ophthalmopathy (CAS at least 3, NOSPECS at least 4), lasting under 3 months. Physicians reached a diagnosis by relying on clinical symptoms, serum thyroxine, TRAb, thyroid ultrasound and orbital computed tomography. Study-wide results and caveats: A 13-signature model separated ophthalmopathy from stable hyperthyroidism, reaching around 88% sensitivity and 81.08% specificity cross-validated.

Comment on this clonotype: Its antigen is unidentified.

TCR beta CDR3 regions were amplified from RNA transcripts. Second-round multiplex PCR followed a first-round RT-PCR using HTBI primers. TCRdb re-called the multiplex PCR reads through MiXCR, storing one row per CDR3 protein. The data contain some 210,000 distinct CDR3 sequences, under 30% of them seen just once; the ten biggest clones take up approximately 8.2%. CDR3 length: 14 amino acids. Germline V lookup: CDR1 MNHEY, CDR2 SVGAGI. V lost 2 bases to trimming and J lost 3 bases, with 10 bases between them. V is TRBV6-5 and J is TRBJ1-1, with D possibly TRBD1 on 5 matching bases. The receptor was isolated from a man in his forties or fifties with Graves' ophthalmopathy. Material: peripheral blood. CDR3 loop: CASSYLGTDTEAFF. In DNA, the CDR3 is TGTGCCAGCAGTTACCTTGGGACTGACACTGAAGCTTTCTTT.